Below, 31 T cell receptor beta chains from the same sample are listed, as sequenced in a study of cytomegalovirus exposure and HLA in healthy donors. Both 60 Vbeta primers and 13 Jbeta primers went into the PCR. Some clones are missing from TCRdb's copy, which holds only in-frame ones; the method was immunoSEQ multiplex PCR. Of roughly 100,000 clones listed, about three quarters are singletons. The sample consisted of PBMCs. Source of these receptors: a man in his 60s in good health and CMV-seropositive.

The J gene is TRBJ2-7, the V gene TRBV6-5, with 11 nucleotides matching TRBD2. Looked up from germline, CDR1 is MNHEY and CDR2 is SVGAGI. The V and J ends lost 10 bases and 3 bases, in that order; junction bases with no gene match: 8. The CDR3 is made up of 14 amino acids. CDR3 coding DNA: TGTGCCACGGCCGGGACTAGCGGTTTCTACGAGCAGTACTTC. Protein: CATAGTSGFYEQYF.

Only one count was recorded for this clone. This rearrangement joins TRBV5-1 to TRBJ1-1, with 7 positions matching TRBD1. The junction had 3 bases not matched to a gene; V was cut back by 4 bases and J by 0 bases. CDR1 and CDR2 from the germline V gene are SGHRS and YFSETQ. CDR3 length: 14 amino acids. CDR3 region: CASSEGALNTEAFF. The CDR3, as DNA: TGCGCCAGCAGCGAGGGGGCCTTGAACACTGAAGCTTTCTTT.

This chain connects TRBV28 to TRBJ1-1, with a tentative D call TRBD1 (5 bases). Trimming removed 5 bases from V and 5 bases from J, with 12 bases in between. Germline V gives CDR1 MDHEN, CDR2 SYDVKM. The CDR3 spans 13 residues. CDR3 sequence (DNA): TGTGCCAGCAGTCTTGACAGAAGGACTGAAGCTTTCTTT. This encodes CASSLDRRTEAFF.

The chain couples TRBV5-1 to TRBJ2-1; 7 nucleotides align to TRBD2. The trim removed 0 bases at V and 12 bases at J, leaving 0 bases unmatched. CDR1 SGHRS and CDR2 YFSETQ come from the germline V gene. The CDR3 spans 11 residues. CDR3 protein: CASSLGGGQFF. In DNA, the CDR3 is TGCGCCAGCAGCTTGGGCGGGGGGCAGTTCTTC.

The V gene is TRBV7-9, the J gene TRBJ1-2, with 7 bases lining up with TRBD1. Looked up from germline, CDR1 is SEHNR and CDR2 is FQNEAQ (reference sequence). This CDR3 is built from 16 residues. The J segment lost 4 bases and the V segment lost 2 bases, leaving 10 bases of the junction unmatched. CDR3 in amino acids: CASSLSLRGQSYGYTF. The CDR3 coding sequence is TGTGCCAGCAGCTTAAGTTTGAGGGGGCAGAGCTATGGCTACACCTTC.

The chain carries TRBV6-5 and TRBJ2-3; D ambiguous. The germline V gene has CDR1 MNHEY and CDR2 SVGAGI. With 7 bases removed from V and 3 bases from J, the gap between germline ends came to 17 bases. The CDR3 extends over 15 amino acids. CDR3 region: CASIPHFLRTDTQYF. The DNA of the CDR3 is TGTGCCAGCATCCCCCACTTTTTGCGGACAGATACGCAGTATTTT.

The chain employs TRBV5-1 and TRBJ2-5; the D gene is possibly TRBD1 (6 bases). The germline CDR1 and CDR2 sequences are SGHRS and YFSETQ. The CDR3 totals 16 residues. V lost 0 bases, J lost 1 base, and 13 bases lay in between. CDR3 in DNA: TGCGCCAGCAGCTTGGGGGGCGACAGGACCCAAGAGACCCAGTACTTC. The encoded protein is CASSLGGDRTQETQYF.

This chain links TRBV9 with TRBJ2-1; the D gene is possibly TRBD1 (5 bases). Germline assignment: CDR1 SGDLS and CDR2 YYNGEE. V was cut by 0 bases and J by 13 bases, with 14 bases left in between. The CDR3 is 13 amino acids. The CDR3 is CASSVGGAAFQFF. CDR3 nucleotide sequence: TGTGCCAGCAGCGTAGGGGGCGCCGCTTTTCAGTTCTTC. Based on the CDR3 plus reference TRBV9 and TRBJ2-1, the full variable domain is DSGVTQTPKHLITATGQRVTLRCSPRSGDLSVYWYQQSLDQGLQFLIQYYNGEERAKGNILERFSAQQFPDLHSELNLSSLELGDSALYFCASSVGGAAFQFFGPGTRLTVL.

This clone was recorded a few times. The rearrangement links TRBV5-1 to TRBJ2-7; no clear D gene. CDR1 and CDR2 from the germline V gene are SGHRS and YFSETQ. The CDR3 is 13 amino acids. Trimming took off 1 base at V and 5 bases at J, with 10 bases between the two ends. The CDR3 loop reads CASSLLRLDEQYF. In DNA, the CDR3 is TGCGCCAGCAGCTTGCTTAGACTCGACGAGCAGTACTTC.

A remark on this clone: The sample carries other DNA sequences with the same CDR3. This chain uses TRBV19 with TRBJ1-2, with 10 nucleotides matching TRBD1. Germline V gives CDR1 LNHDA, CDR2 SQIVND (reference sequence). V lost 7 bases to trimming and J lost 4 bases; unmatched junction nucleotides: 9. This CDR3 region has 15 residues. CDR3 nucleotides: TGTGCCAGTATTGGCCGGGACAGGGGAGCCTATGGCTACACCTTC. As protein: CASIGRDRGAYGYTF.

The V and J genes are TRBV7-3 and TRBJ1-1, with no clear D. With 1 base removed from V and 1 base from J, the gap between germline ends came to 10 bases. The CDR3 covers 15 residues. Germline CDR1 is SGHTA and CDR2 is FQGTGA. The chain's CDR3 is CASSLNSLPNTEAFF. The CDR3 coding sequence is TGTGCCAGCAGCTTAAATTCTCTTCCGAACACTGAAGCTTTCTTT.

V and J are TRBV5-1 and TRBJ2-1, with D unresolved. CDR1 and CDR2 (germline): SGHRS, YFSETQ. V was trimmed by 0 bases and J by 0 bases, leaving 10 bases between them. The CDR3 has 16 residues. The CDR3 is CASSLGGSSSYNEQFF. DNA of the CDR3: TGCGCCAGCAGCTTGGGAGGCAGTAGCTCCTACAATGAGCAGTTCTTC.

There are a few counts of this clone. The J gene is TRBJ1-1, the V gene TRBV10-3; a weak D match, TRBD1 (6 bases). V was pared by 4 bases and J by 0 bases, with 15 bases between. The CDR3 runs 16 residues. Germline V gene data show CDR1 as ENHRY and CDR2 as SYGVKD. In DNA form, the CDR3 reads TGTGCCATCAGTGCCCCCTCAGGGGCCCTGAACACTGAAGCTTTCTTT. Protein: CAISAPSGALNTEAFF.

The chain couples TRBV27 to TRBJ2-3; a possible D gene is TRBD1 (6 bases). Trimming took 5 bases from V and 3 from J, leaving 12 bases between them. CDR1 and CDR2 from the germline V gene are MNHEY and SMNVEV (reference sequence). The CDR3 has 14 amino acids. The chain's CDR3 is CASSTGLLTDTQYF. The CDR3, as DNA: TGTGCCAGCAGTACAGGGCTTCTAACAGATACGCAGTATTTT.

The CDR3 region has the DNA TGTGCCAGCAGCAAGCAGGGCAAAGGGGAAAAACTGTTTTTT. It specifies CASSKQGKGEKLFF. The gene calls are TRBV5-5 and TRBJ1-4, with TRBD1 as a possible D gene (5 bases). The CDR3 spans 14 residues. CDR1 and CDR2 (germline): SGHKS, YYEKEE (reference sequence). The germline V and J ends were trimmed by 4 bases and 8 bases, with 15 bases remaining between them.

This chain connects TRBV14 to TRBJ2-3; D is unclear. Germline loops: CDR1 SGHDN, CDR2 FVKESK. The CDR3 has 15 residues. Deletions cut 1 base from V and 0 bases from J, with 8 bases between. CDR3: CASSQGQPSTDTQYF. The CDR3 DNA is TGTGCCAGCAGCCAAGGACAACCCAGCACAGATACGCAGTATTTT.

The rearrangement joins TRBV4-3 to TRBJ2-5, with D maybe TRBD1 (6 bases). The V end was cut by 0 bases, the J end by 5 bases, with 13 bases between. CDR3 size: 15 residues. The germline V gene has CDR1 LGHNA and CDR2 YSLEER. CDR3 nucleotides: TGCGCCAGCAGCCAAGAGGCCAGGGGTTTGGAGACCCAGTACTTC. This gives the protein CASSQEARGLETQYF.

The rearrangement joins TRBV27 to TRBJ2-7; D is uncertain. The CDR3 runs to 10 residues. V lost 5 bases, J lost 4 bases, and 3 bases lay in between. CDR1 is MNHEY and CDR2 is SMNVEV in the germline V gene (reference sequence). The CDR3 is CASSHYEQYF. CDR3 in DNA: TGTGCCAGCAGTCATTACGAGCAGTACTTC.

This chain connects TRBV5-1 to TRBJ2-3, with D possibly matching TRBD1 (5 bases). V lost 2 bases and J lost 4, with 8 bases in between. The germline V gene has CDR1 SGHRS and CDR2 YFSETQ. The CDR3 length is 13 residues. The CDR3 loop reads CASSFEGADTQYF. The CDR3 bases are TGCGCCAGCAGCTTTGAAGGGGCAGATACGCAGTATTTT. Drawing the rest from reference TRBV5-1 and TRBJ2-3, the complete variable domain is KAGVTQTPRYLIKTRGQQVTLSCSPISGHRSVSWYQQTPGQGLQFLFEYFSETQRNKGNFPGRFSGRQFSNSRSEMNVSTLELGDSALYLCASSFEGADTQYFGPGTRLTVL.

CDR3 protein: CASTATATGGSDYGYTF. In nucleotides, the CDR3 is TGTGCCAGCACCGCAACGGCTACAGGGGGTTCGGACTATGGCTACACCTTC. The chain employs TRBV4-2 and TRBJ1-2; 8 positions agree with TRBD1. Trimming cost V 7 bases and J 3 bases; bases outside gene matches: 16. The CDR3 loop spans 17 amino acids. Germline V CDR1 and CDR2: LGHNA, YNFKEQ.

The rearrangement joins TRBV19 to TRBJ1-1, with 7 bases fitting TRBD1. The CDR3 covers 14 residues. Germline trimming cut 7 bases from V and 1 base from J; bases unmatched to any gene: 6. Germline CDR1 LNHDA, CDR2 SQIVND (reference sequence). CDR3: CASIRGTANTEAFF. CDR3 DNA: TGTGCCAGTATTAGGGGGACAGCGAACACTGAAGCTTTCTTT.

The V gene is TRBV6-1, the J gene TRBJ1-1, with 7 bases that match TRBD1. CDR3 length equals 13 residues. CDR1 is MNHNS, CDR2 SASEGT, per germline. Losses at the gene ends were 6 bases for V and 7 bases for J; bases not matched to a gene: 8. CDR3: CASSLRQGDEAFF. The CDR3 nucleotides read TGTGCCAGCAGCTTGAGGCAGGGGGATGAAGCTTTCTTT.

The sample holds a few counts of this clone. This chain links TRBV4-2 with TRBJ2-1; possibly TRBD2 for D (5 bases). The CDR3 consists of 13 residues. Germline-derived CDR1 and CDR2 are LGHNA and YNFKEQ. V gave up 1 base and J gave up 15 bases, with 16 bases separating them. CDR3 in DNA: TGTGCCAGCAGCCAAGGGACTGACAAAGGACGGTTCTTC. This translates into CASSQGTDKGRFF.

This rearrangement joins TRBV7-2 to TRBJ1-5, with 8 bases identical to TRBD1. CDR3 size: 14 residues. The J segment lost 9 bases and the V segment lost 5 bases, leaving 9 bases of the junction unmatched. In germline, CDR1 is SGHTA, CDR2 FQGNSA. The CDR3 sequence: CASSGQGGGGPQHF. Written as DNA, the CDR3 is TGTGCCAGCAGCGGACAGGGTGGGGGGGGGCCCCAGCATTTT. Full variable domain (remainder filled in from reference TRBV7-2 and TRBJ1-5): GAGVSQSPSNKVTEKGKDVELRCDPISGHTALYWYRQSLGQGLEFLIYFQGNSAPDKSGLPSDRFSAERTGGSVSTLTIQRTQQEDSAVYLCASSGQGGGGPQHFGDGTRLSIL.

The chain employs TRBV7-2 and TRBJ1-5; 7 nucleotides agree with TRBD1. Germline CDR1 and CDR2: SGHTA and FQGNSA. This CDR3 is built from 14 residues. The V and J ends lost 5 bases and 7 bases, in that order; junction bases with no gene match: 8. The CDR3 here is CASSLTGFEQPQHF. The CDR3 coding sequence is TGTGCCAGCAGCCTGACAGGGTTCGAGCAGCCCCAGCATTTT. Based on the CDR3 plus reference TRBV7-2 and TRBJ1-5, the full variable domain is GAGVSQSPSNKVTEKGKDVELRCDPISGHTALYWYRQSLGQGLEFLIYFQGNSAPDKSGLPSDRFSAERTGGSVSTLTIQRTQQEDSAVYLCASSLTGFEQPQHFGDGTRLSIL.

This chain links TRBV5-1 with TRBJ2-2; 8 bases line up with TRBD2. The V gene's germline CDR1 is SGHRS and CDR2 YFSETQ. V was clipped by 4 bases and J by 0 bases; unmatched bases: 2. CDR3 length equals 15 residues. CDR3 sequence reads: CASSRGGTNTGELFF. DNA of the CDR3: TGCGCCAGCAGCCGCGGGGGGACGAACACCGGGGAGCTGTTTTTT.

The gene calls are TRBV5-4 and TRBJ2-3; the match to TRBD2 covers 7 bases. Germline loops: CDR1 SGHNT, CDR2 YYREEE (reference sequence). The length of the CDR3 is 15 residues. J lost 2 bases, V lost 0 bases, and 3 bases had no gene match. CDR3 sequence (DNA): TGTGCCAGCAGCTTGGCTAGCGGAAACACAGATACGCAGTATTTT. Its translation: CASSLASGNTDTQYF.

The rearrangement uses TRBV6-1 and TRBJ1-5, with D unresolved. Deletions cut 5 bases from V and 10 bases from J, with 21 bases between. CDR3 length equals 15 residues. Germline V CDR1 and CDR2: MNHNS, SASEGT. The CDR3 DNA is TGTGCCAGCAGTCCTTCAATAGACGCGGGTATACCCCAGCATTTT. This sequence encodes CASSPSIDAGIPQHF.

This clone was picked up a small number of times. CDR3 in amino acids: CASSRTGGYTEAFF. The CDR3 nucleotides are TGTGCCAGCAGCCGGACAGGGGGTTACACTGAAGCTTTCTTT. The rearrangement links TRBV27 to TRBJ1-1; 10 positions match TRBD1. Germline values: CDR1 MNHEY, CDR2 SMNVEV (reference sequence). J lost 3 bases, V lost 6 bases, and 4 bases had no gene match. This CDR3 region has 14 residues.

The chain has TRBV4-3 and TRBJ1-2; D perhaps matches TRBD1 (5 bases). This CDR3 contains 20 residues. V shed 0 bases and J shed 2 bases, with 25 bases lying between them. The germline V gene has CDR1 LGHNA and CDR2 YSLEER. The CDR3 sequence: CASSQDSGAGGVVLNYGYTF. CDR3 bases: TGCGCCAGCAGCCAAGATTCCGGGGCAGGCGGGGTGGTTCTAAACTATGGCTACACCTTC.

V usage is TRBV6-6 and J usage is TRBJ1-4, with no clear D. The CDR3 covers 16 residues. Germline V gene sequence: CDR1 MNHNY, CDR2 SVGAGI (reference sequence). Trimming pared 7 bases from V and 0 bases from J, leaving 15 bases between. Here the CDR3 reads CASKAGFPSTNEKLFF. As DNA, the CDR3 is TGTGCCAGCAAGGCGGGGTTCCCATCAACTAATGAAAAACTGTTTTTT.